This T cell receptor beta chain was sequenced in a study of cytomegalovirus exposure and HLA in healthy donors. General study results and limits: Most TCR sequences were seen very rarely across donors, but some public TCRs occurred in many.

In the case of this clone: Its antigen is currently unknown.

Primers included in the PCR were 60 Vbeta and 13 Jbeta primers. Sequencing used immunoSEQ multiplex PCR; TCRdb keeps in-frame clones, though not all of them. The sample is made up of about 210,000 clones, and the top ten hold under 1% of it. The CDR3 contains 13 residues. CDR1 is ENHRY, CDR2 SYGVKD, per germline. With V trimmed by 6 bases and J by 5 bases, 3 bases remained unmatched. Specimen: PBMCs. This sequence originates from a woman between 25 and 40 years old in good health and CMV-seropositive. This sequence joins TRBV10-3 and TRBJ1-5; TRBD1 matches 8 bases. The DNA of the CDR3 is TGTGCCATCAGGCCGACAGGGGATCAGCCCCAGCATTTT. Its translation: CAIRPTGDQPQHF.